Listed below are T cell receptor beta chains from one sample, sequenced in a study of cytomegalovirus exposure and HLA in healthy donors. Only in-frame clones appear in the TCRdb table, and some are missing; sequencing was by immunoSEQ multiplex PCR. Of more than 200,000 clones listed, more than 75% are singletons. Sequenced material: PBMCs. These receptors originate from a human donor in good health. CDR3s include the opening cysteine and the closing phenylalanine or tryptophan. The D gene is left open where the match is weak. Clone size is given for some rows only: seen once, a few or many times, or a class if the clone is expanded.

V: TRBV7-6
D: .
J: TRBJ2-7
size: .
DNA: TGTGCCAGCAGCTTCGGACAGATCTACGAGCAGTACTTC
CDR3: CASSFGQIYEQYF

V: TRBV5-1
D: .
J: TRBJ1-4
size: .
DNA: TGCGCCAGCAGATCCGGGACTGCAACTAATGAAAAACTGTTTTTT
CDR3: CASRSGTATNEKLFF

V: TRBV2
D: TRBD1
J: TRBJ1-3
size: .
DNA: TGTGCCAGCAGTGCGACAGGGGTTCTGAGCTCTGGAAACACCATATATTTT
CDR3: CASSATGVLSSGNTIYF

V: TRBV27
D: .
J: TRBJ2-1
size: .
DNA: TGTGCCAGCAGTTTATCCTTCGGTCGGCTAGCGAGTTCCTACAATGAGCAGTTCTTC
CDR3: CASSLSFGRLASSYNEQFF

V: TRBV27
D: .
J: TRBJ1-6
size: .
DNA: TGTGCCAGCAGTTTATCGGGGCAGCTATGGGCCAATTCACCCCTCCACTTT
CDR3: CASSLSGQLWANSPLHF

V: TRBV7-2
D: TRBD1
J: TRBJ2-7
size: .
DNA: TGTGCCAGCAGCTTAGGGACAGGGCTCATTTACGAGCAGTACTTC
CDR3: CASSLGTGLIYEQYF

V: TRBV19
D: .
J: TRBJ2-3
size: .
DNA: TGTGCCAGTAGTATAGTCCCGGATACGCAGTATTTT
CDR3: CASSIVPDTQYF

V: TRBV5-1
D: TRBD2
J: TRBJ2-7
size: .
DNA: TGCGCCAGCAGCTTGGGGACTAGCGGGGCCTACGAGCAGTACTTC
CDR3: CASSLGTSGAYEQYF

V: TRBV28
D: .
J: TRBJ1-1
size: few
DNA: TGTGCCAGCAGCATTGAGGTCGGGAACACTGAAGCTTTCTTT
CDR3: CASSIEVGNTEAFF

V: TRBV2
D: .
J: TRBJ2-7
size: .
DNA: TGTGCCAGCAGCGTATTCAGGGGATCCTTTAACGAGCAGTACTTC
CDR3: CASSVFRGSFNEQYF

V: TRBV5-4
D: TRBD1
J: TRBJ1-2
size: .
DNA: TGTGCCAGCAGCATACCAGGGGGCGGTGGCTACACCTTC
CDR3: CASSIPGGGGYTF

V: TRBV2
D: TRBD2
J: TRBJ2-3
size: .
DNA: TGTGCCAGCAGCCGACTAGCGGGAGGGGGGGATACGCAGTATTTT
CDR3: CASSRLAGGGDTQYF

V: TRBV7-3
D: TRBD1
J: TRBJ2-5
size: .
DNA: TGTGCCAGCAGCTCCACGACAGGGGGTTTTAAGACCCAGTACTTC
CDR3: CASSSTTGGFKTQYF

V: TRBV2
D: .
J: TRBJ1-1
size: once
DNA: TGTGCCAGCAGTGGGACACGGAACACTGAAGCTTTCTTT
CDR3: CASSGTRNTEAFF

V: TRBV4-3
D: .
J: TRBJ2-6
size: .
DNA: TGCGCCAGCAGCCAAGATGTCGTCTCTGGGGCCAACGTCCTGACTTTC
CDR3: CASSQDVVSGANVLTF

V: TRBV19
D: .
J: TRBJ1-2
size: .
DNA: TGTGCCAGTAGTATTACAGAAGGATATGGCTACACCTTC
CDR3: CASSITEGYGYTF

V: TRBV9
D: .
J: TRBJ2-1
size: .
DNA: TGTGCCAGCAGCGTAGGACAGTACTCCTACAATGAGCAGTTCTTC
CDR3: CASSVGQYSYNEQFF

V: TRBV29-1
D: TRBD1
J: TRBJ2-5
size: .
DNA: TGCAGCACGGCGACAGGGGGCAACCCAGAGACCCAGTACTTC
CDR3: CSTATGGNPETQYF

V: TRBV4-1
D: TRBD2
J: TRBJ2-6
size: .
DNA: TGCGCCAGCAGCCAAGTACTGGCGGGAGTGGCGGCCAACGTCCTGACTTTC
CDR3: CASSQVLAGVAANVLTF

V: TRBV6-1
D: .
J: TRBJ1-5
size: .
DNA: TGTGCCAGCAGTGAAACAGGGAGCAATCAGCCCCAGCATTTT
CDR3: CASSETGSNQPQHF

V: TRBV7-9
D: .
J: TRBJ2-7
size: .
DNA: TGTGCCAGCAGCGTCTCCGGGATCTCGAGCTCCTACGAGCAGTACTTC
CDR3: CASSVSGISSSYEQYF

V: TRBV27
D: TRBD2
J: TRBJ2-1
size: .
DNA: TGTGCCAGCAGTATTCCGGGAGATAAAGCGGGATTGGGGCAGTTCTTC
CDR3: CASSIPGDKAGLGQFF

V: TRBV7-2
D: TRBD2
J: TRBJ2-1
size: .
DNA: TGTGCCAGCGGATCGGGACTAATCCACAATGAGCAGTTCTTC
CDR3: CASGSGLIHNEQFF

V: TRBV25-1
D: .
J: TRBJ2-3
size: .
DNA: TGTGCCAGCAGTTCAGGAGGTGCAGATACGCAGTATTTT
CDR3: CASSSGGADTQYF

V: TRBV5-8
D: .
J: TRBJ1-2
size: .
DNA: TGTGCCAGCAGCTTGGACAGATATGGCTACACCTTC
CDR3: CASSLDRYGYTF

V: TRBV4-3
D: TRBD1
J: TRBJ2-1
size: .
DNA: TGCGCCAGCAGCCGAGACAGGGGGCCCTACAATGAGCAGTTCTTC
CDR3: CASSRDRGPYNEQFF

V: TRBV7-3
D: .
J: TRBJ2-6
size: .
DNA: TGTGCCAGCAGCTTCCCCAGGCAGGGCAGAAGCTCTGGGGCCAACGTCCTGACTTTC
CDR3: CASSFPRQGRSSGANVLTF

V: TRBV11-1
D: TRBD1
J: TRBJ2-7
size: .
DNA: TGTGCCAGCAGCTCAACCCGGACAGGGGAGGAGTACTTC
CDR3: CASSSTRTGEEYF

V: TRBV18
D: TRBD1
J: TRBJ1-1
size: .
DNA: TGTGCCAGCTCACCGGTACAGGGGGAAGCTTTCTTT
CDR3: CASSPVQGEAFF

V: TRBV7-9
D: .
J: TRBJ2-7
size: .
DNA: TGTGCCAGCAGCCTACAGGGTGGGGAGTACGAGCAGTACTTC
CDR3: CASSLQGGEYEQYF

V: TRBV10-3
D: TRBD2
J: TRBJ2-2
size: .
DNA: TGTGCCTTTGCGGGGGAGACCGGGGAGCTGTTTTTT
CDR3: CAFAGETGELFF

V: TRBV21-1
D: .
J: TRBJ1-3
size: .
DNA: TGTGCCAGCAGCAGACACGGGACAGGCCCTGGAAACACCATATATTTT
CDR3: CASSRHGTGPGNTIYF

V: TRBV28
D: TRBD2
J: TRBJ2-1
size: few
DNA: TGTGCCAGCAGTCCGGCGGGTAGCGGGAACTACAATGAGCAGTTCTTC
CDR3: CASSPAGSGNYNEQFF

V: TRBV4-1
D: TRBD2
J: TRBJ2-3
size: .
DNA: TGCGCCAGCAGCCAACAACTAGCGGGAGTGACAGATACGCAGTATTTT
CDR3: CASSQQLAGVTDTQYF

V: TRBV4-1
D: .
J: TRBJ1-5
size: .
DNA: TGCGCCAGCAGCCAAGAGGGAGGGAGGGGGCAGCCCCAGCATTTT
CDR3: CASSQEGGRGQPQHF

V: TRBV30
D: .
J: TRBJ2-7
size: .
DNA: TGTGCCTGGAGTACTTTAAACTACGAGCAGTACTTC
CDR3: CAWSTLNYEQYF

V: TRBV25-1
D: TRBD2
J: TRBJ2-1
size: .
DNA: TGTGCCAGCAGTGTCGGCGGGGGACACAATGAGCAGTTCTTC
CDR3: CASSVGGGHNEQFF

V: TRBV6-6
D: .
J: TRBJ2-7
size: .
DNA: TGTGCCAGCAGTTACTCAGGACAGACCAGCTACGAGCAGTACTTC
CDR3: CASSYSGQTSYEQYF

V: TRBV7-9
D: .
J: TRBJ2-1
size: .
DNA: TGTGCCAGCAGCTTATTAGGGGGCTACAATGAGCAGTTCTTC
CDR3: CASSLLGGYNEQFF

V: TRBV4-1
D: TRBD2
J: TRBJ2-1
size: few
DNA: TGCGCCAGCAGCCATTGGCGGGAGGGTAAATATCAGTTCTTC
CDR3: CASSHWREGKYQFF

V: TRBV4-2
D: .
J: TRBJ2-7
size: .
DNA: TGTGCCAGCAGCCAAGATTCGTACGAGCAGTACTTC
CDR3: CASSQDSYEQYF

V: TRBV7-2
D: .
J: TRBJ2-1
size: .
DNA: TGTGCCAGCAGCTTAGCGGCGACATCCTCCTACAATGAGCAGTTCTTC
CDR3: CASSLAATSSYNEQFF

V: TRBV19
D: TRBD2
J: TRBJ2-7
size: few
DNA: TGTGCCAGTATTGGGGAAAAGGCTAGCGGTTCCTACGAGCAGTACTTC
CDR3: CASIGEKASGSYEQYF

V: TRBV11-1
D: .
J: TRBJ2-5
size: .
DNA: TGTGCCAGCACGACAATCAGTGGAACTAGTGTTGAGACCCAGTACTTC
CDR3: CASTTISGTSVETQYF

V: TRBV6-5
D: .
J: TRBJ1-1
size: few
DNA: TGTGCCAGCAGTTACTCACCGGGTCGAAGAGCTTTCTTT
CDR3: CASSYSPGRRAFF

V: TRBV18
D: TRBD1
J: TRBJ2-7
size: .
DNA: TGTGCCAGCTCACCACCGGGGGCAGGGGGCGCTTTTCGGGAGCAGTACTTC
CDR3: CASSPPGAGGAFREQYF

V: TRBV6-5
D: TRBD2
J: TRBJ2-7
size: .
DNA: TGTGCCAGCAGTTCGACTAGCGGGGTTCCCTACGAGCAGTACTTC
CDR3: CASSSTSGVPYEQYF

V: TRBV7-8
D: TRBD2
J: TRBJ2-7
size: .
DNA: TGTGCCAGCAGCTTAGGCTTCAGGACTAGCGGGAGGTTGGCCTACGAGCAGTACTTC
CDR3: CASSLGFRTSGRLAYEQYF